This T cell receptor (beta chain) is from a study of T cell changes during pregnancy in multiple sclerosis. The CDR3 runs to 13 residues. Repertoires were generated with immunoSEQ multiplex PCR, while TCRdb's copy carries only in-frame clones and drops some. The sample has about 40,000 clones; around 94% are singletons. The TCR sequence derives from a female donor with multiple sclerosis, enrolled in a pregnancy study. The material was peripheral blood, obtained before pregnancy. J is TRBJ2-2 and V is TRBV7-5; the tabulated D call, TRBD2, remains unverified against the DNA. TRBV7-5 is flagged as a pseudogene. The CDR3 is CVRLRDAAGELFF. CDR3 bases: TGTGTCAGATTGAGGGATGCGGCCGGGGAGCTGTTTTTT.